This T cell receptor beta chain was observed in a study of blood T cell repertoires in COVID-19. Study in general: Italy, Spain and the United States were the sources of the convalescent and acute COVID-19 samples. From T cells, B-cell-depleted T cells, or PBMCs came the material, which was cDNA or gDNA.

In the original analysis: Amplifying reference gene primers gave estimates of nucleated cell counts. Produced via immunoSEQ multiplex PCR; TCRdb's table is partial and in-frame only. That table supplies the V and J calls and clone size; D and trimming were determined from the DNA. Among 120,000 to 150,000 clones, roughly 90% were seen once, and the ten largest hold about 2.3%. The sequencing input was peripheral blood. This TCR was sampled from a human donor in a cohort sampled during active COVID-19.

The CDR3 nucleotides read TGTGCCAGCAGTTTATACATAGCGGGGGGCACAGATACGCAGTATTTT. This encodes CASSLYIAGGTDTQYF. V gene TRBV27 combines with J gene TRBJ2-3; 9 bases agree with TRBD2. Germline V lookup: CDR1 MNHEY, CDR2 SMNVEV (reference sequence). This CDR3 is 16 amino acids long. Trimming cost V 1 base and J 1 base; bases outside gene matches: 3.